The 14 T cell receptor beta chains below come from one sample, sequenced in a study of blood T cells in healthy people across ages. It was with a sample-barcoded 5' primer and a J-beta primer mix that a second PCR of about 6 to 11 cycles was run. TCRdb ran MiXCR on the 5' RACE reads and lists one entry per CDR3 protein. This table has about 750,000 distinct CDR3 sequences, roughly 50% appearing once. Sequenced input: blood. Receptors were obtained from an elderly man in good health.

This clonotype was counted ten times or more. The rearrangement links TRBV29-1 to TRBJ2-6; no definite D call. V was clipped by 7 bases and J by 0 bases, with 7 bases between them. This CDR3 region has 13 residues. The germline V gene encodes CDR1 SQVTM and CDR2 ANQGSEA. The CDR3 here is CSGLSSGANVLTF. In DNA form, the CDR3 reads TGCAGCGGCCTCAGCTCTGGGGCCAACGTCCTGACTTTC.

V gene TRBV7-8 combines with J gene TRBJ2-7; the D is unclear. The germline gives CDR1 SGHVS, CDR2 FQNEAQ. CDR3 length equals 11 residues. V was pared by 2 bases and J by 5 bases, with 4 bases between. The CDR3 nucleotides are TGTGCCAGCAGCTTAAAAAACGAGCAGTACTTC. Protein product: CASSLKNEQYF.

The gene calls are TRBV27 and TRBJ2-1; TRBD2 aligns across 9 bases. CDR1 is MNHEY and CDR2 is SMNVEV in the germline V gene (reference sequence). V trimming: 5 bases; J trimming: 9 bases; junction bases outside the gene matches: 17. The CDR3 runs to 17 residues. The CDR3 reads CASSPNSPGTSLGEQFF. The CDR3 nucleotides read TGTGCCAGCAGTCCAAACTCCCCCGGGACTAGCTTAGGTGAGCAGTTCTTC.

The chain has TRBV28 and TRBJ2-7; 8 bases are a match to TRBD1. In germline, CDR1 is MDHEN, CDR2 SYDVKM. V was clipped by 4 bases and J by 5 bases; unmatched bases: 13. There are 16 residues in the CDR3. The CDR3 DNA is TGTGCCAGCAGTTCTGGACAGGGAAGGCTCCTGAACGAGCAGTACTTC. Its translation: CASSSGQGRLLNEQYF.

This clonotype has a single count. This rearrangement joins TRBV20-1 to TRBJ2-5; 11 nucleotides match TRBD2. V was clipped by 1 base and J by 5 bases; unmatched bases: 12. The CDR3 loop spans 17 amino acids. Germline-derived CDR1 and CDR2 are DFQATT and SNEGSKA (reference sequence). The CDR3 coding sequence is TGCAGTGCTAGAGCCTCGGGACTAGCGGCCCGCCGGGAGACCCAGTACTTC. Its translation: CSARASGLAARRETQYF.

J is TRBJ2-1 and V is TRBV7-7; D could derive from TRBD1 or TRBD2 (5 bases each). Germline values: CDR1 SSHAT, CDR2 FNYEAQ (reference sequence). CDR3 length equals 15 residues. V was pared by 5 bases and J by 3 bases, with 14 bases between. This CDR3 reads CASSLGEGNYNEQFF. The CDR3 DNA sequence: TGTGCCAGCAGCCTAGGTGAGGGGAACTACAATGAGCAGTTCTTC.

The gene calls are TRBV27 and TRBJ2-7; TRBD2 is a possible D gene (6 bases). Judging by the DNA end, TRBJ2-5 fits better; the J call may be wrong. The CDR3 length is 15 residues. The germline V gene encodes CDR1 MNHEY and CDR2 SMNVEV (reference sequence). CDR3 sequence: CASALGGGSGKTQYF. The DNA of the CDR3 is TGTGCCAGCGCGCTGGGGGGTGGGTCGGGGAAGACCCAGTACTTC.

This clonotype came up a few times. The chain is built from TRBV27 and TRBJ2-3, with D maybe TRBD2 (6 bases). CDR3 length: 14 amino acids. Germline lookup yields CDR1 MNHEY and CDR2 SMNVEV (reference sequence). V was pared by 2 bases and J by 4 bases, with 10 bases between. The CDR3 reads CASSLSLASDTQYF. CDR3 coding DNA: TGTGCCAGCAGTTTAAGTCTAGCGTCAGATACGCAGTATTTT.

Written as DNA, the CDR3 is TGTGCCAGCTCACCCAACCCGACAGGGTATGGCTACACCTTC. This gives the protein CASSPNPTGYGYTF. The chain recombines TRBV18 with TRBJ1-2; 7 bases align to TRBD1. The V gene's germline CDR1 is KGHSH and CDR2 LQKENI. Trimming took 3 bases from V and 5 from J; bases not matched to a gene: 6. The CDR3 loop spans 14 amino acids.

The chain uses TRBV29-1 and TRBJ1-1, with D uncertain. CDR1 and CDR2 (germline): SQVTM, ANQGSEA. Trimming removed 4 bases at V and 2 bases at J, with 8 bases between. The CDR3 has 12 amino acids. The DNA for the CDR3 is TGCAGCGTTGCCAGGCGAAACACTGAAGCTTTCTTT. Protein sequence: CSVARRNTEAFF.

A remark on this clonotype: Compared with germline, one end of the junction differs, possibly owing to a read error. The chain combines TRBV28 with TRBJ2-7; 7 nucleotides line up with TRBD1. Germline lookup yields CDR1 MDHEN and CDR2 SYDVKM. The CDR3 contains 14 residues. The CDR3 loop is CAGSSPGQNYEQYF. CDR3 bases: TGTGCCGGCAGTTCACCGGGACAGAACTACGAGCAGTACTTC.

V is TRBV5-1 and J is TRBJ1-6; D ambiguous. Between the trimmed V and J ends, which lost 0 bases and 13 bases, there was a span of 17 bases. This CDR3 contains 15 residues. CDR1 SGHRS and CDR2 YFSETQ come from the germline V gene. The CDR3 spells CASSLGGDLVLPLHF. In DNA form, the CDR3 reads TGCGCCAGCAGCTTGGGCGGCGACTTAGTCCTTCCCCTCCACTTT.

This clonotype was observed a handful of times. The chain employs TRBV11-2 and TRBJ2-1; D is uncertain. Trimming left V 5 bases short and J 6 bases short, with 8 bases between. The CDR3 loop spans 12 amino acids. CDR1 and CDR2 from the germline V gene are SGHAT and FQNNGV. CDR3 in amino acids: CASSKELNEQFF. Written as DNA, the CDR3 is TGTGCCAGCAGCAAAGAGCTCAATGAGCAGTTCTTC.

The V call is TRBV5-6, the J call TRBJ2-7; weak D call: TRBD2 (6 bases). The CDR3 runs to 12 residues. From germline, CDR1 is SGHDT and CDR2 YYEEEE. The ends were cut back, 0 bases at V and 9 bases at J, with 10 bases in the middle. Here the CDR3 DNA reads TGTGCCAGCAGCTTGGCGGCGGGACCGCAGTACTTC. Its protein product is CASSLAAGPQYF.